These T cell receptor beta chains were read from a single sample in a study of CD8+ T cells in alopecia areata. Here immunoSEQ multiplex PCR was the method, and the copy in TCRdb shows in-frame clones only, minus some. The table shows some 190,000 clones, with about 51% occurring only once. The source was CD8+ T cells sorted from blood, collected at roughly week 52, from a patient treated with tofacitinib. These receptors all come from a human donor with alopecia areata. Each CDR3 is given with its conserved first and last residue. Only some rows state a clone size, as once, few, many or a class for expanded clones.

>TRBV2|14|few|TRBJ2-4
CAATGRSVKNIQYF
>TRBV14|14|-|TRBJ1-6
CASSQVTVSSPLHF
>TRBV7-2|14|-|TRBJ2-7
CASSSAGVAYEQYF
>TRBV15|16|-|TRBJ2-7
CATSRAERAGHCEQYF
>TRBV7-3|15|-|TRBJ2-1
CASSPHYGGDNEQFF
>TRBV30|12|-|TRBJ1-1
CAWSPPVSEAFF
>TRBV7-9|14|few|TRBJ2-5
CASRLPGPTETQYF
>TRBV25-1|15|-|TRBJ1-5
CASSAQGQGNQPQHF
>TRBV30|12|-|TRBJ2-7
CAWSRSAYEQYF
>TRBV19|18|-|TRBJ1-5
CASSTRQGMSYSNQPQHF
>TRBV5-1|15|-|TRBJ1-1
CASSLRRVTNTEAFF
>TRBV10-3|13|-|TRBJ1-3
CAISAAAGNTIYF
>TRBV9|14|few|TRBJ2-7
CASSVGQGVYEQYF
>TRBV2|15|-|TRBJ1-3
CASSELRVSGNTIYF
>TRBV29-1|14|-|TRBJ2-1
CSVSGTSSYNEQFF
>TRBV19|14|few|TRBJ2-7
CASSPGQISYEQYF
>TRBV2|12|-|TRBJ2-5
CASLAEGETQYF
>TRBV4-1|17|-|TRBJ1-2
CASSQEYNGAGNYGYTF
>TRBV15|13|-|TRBJ2-1
CATSRGRDNEQFF
>TRBV15|15|-|TRBJ1-2
CATSPIPRNNYGYTF
>TRBV4-1|14|-|TRBJ1-5
CASSLSKGHQPQHF
>TRBV27|14|-|TRBJ2-7
CASSFGQGVYEQYF
>TRBV5-1|17|-|TRBJ1-5
CASSTGQGVYSNQPQHF
>TRBV13|18|-|TRBJ2-3
CASSTRSGLAGAKDTQYF
>TRBV7-9|12|-|TRBJ1-2
CASSPRNYGYTF
>TRBV5-4|16|few|TRBJ2-3
CASSFLAGGLTDTQYF
>TRBV27|16|-|TRBJ1-2
CASSPSSGDSNYGYTF
>TRBV5-6|13|-|-
CASSEGQNYEQYF
>TRBV7-9|17|-|TRBJ2-3
CASSLARTSGGTDTQYF
>TRBV2|15|few|TRBJ2-7
CASSPRGGVTYEQYF
>TRBV30|15|-|TRBJ1-6
CAWSVDRGYNSPLHF
>TRBV5-1|18|-|TRBJ2-1
CASSLGFYSRREDNEQFF
>TRBV18|15|-|TRBJ2-1
CASSRSGASYNEQFF
>TRBV7-9|14|-|TRBJ1-5
CASSHSEGLQPQHF
>TRBV4-1|16|once|TRBJ2-3
CASSQERRTSTDTQYF
>TRBV25-1|13|-|TRBJ1-1
CASKGQGVTEAFF
>TRBV29-1|14|few|TRBJ2-3
CSVSGTGATDTQYF
>TRBV5-6|13|few|TRBJ2-3
CASSYGSTNTQYF
>TRBV4-1|13|few|TRBJ2-3
CASSQPPADTQYF
>TRBV6-5|15|-|TRBJ2-3
CASSFGDPNTDTQYF
>TRBV30|13|-|-
CAWKVAGVETQYF
>TRBV29-1|13|-|TRBJ2-7
CSVTGTVTYEQYF
>TRBV6-5|15|-|TRBJ2-1
CASSYASGTYNEQFF
>TRBV2|14|-|TRBJ2-2
CASRIGQNTGELFF
>TRBV7-9|10|few|TRBJ2-1
CASDRDRLVF
>TRBV7-2|12|-|TRBJ1-2
CASSRDPYGYTF
>TRBV29-1|13|few|TRBJ1-2
CSVEVPGSQGYTF
>TRBV6-5|15|few|TRBJ2-1
CASSYSAGAGNEQFF
>TRBV5-4|15|-|TRBJ2-5
CASSFRTSGQETQYF
>TRBV5-6|15|-|TRBJ1-1
CASAGQTSQGTEAFF
>TRBV29-1|14|-|TRBJ2-2
CSVPGLQDTGELFF
>TRBV4-2|14|once|TRBJ1-2
CASSVDRGNYGYTF
>TRBV30|15|-|TRBJ1-3
CAWSAGTKGLDTIYF
>TRBV10-3|14|-|TRBJ2-7
CAISERSSSYEQYF
>TRBV9|13|-|TRBJ1-1
CASSVGASTEAFF